A selection of T cell receptor beta chains follows, all from one sample in a study of blood T cell repertoires in COVID-19. Only in-frame clones appear in the TCRdb table, and some are missing; sequencing was by immunoSEQ multiplex PCR. The table includes around 180,000 clones, roughly 86% detected once. Input material: peripheral blood. These receptors were collected from a woman aged 25 to 39 with active or convalescent COVID-19. Each CDR3 is given without its conserved first and last residue. The order of the fields is V gene, CDR3 protein.

v_gene: TRBV19
CDR3aa: ASSRTVVEAF

v_gene: TRBV7-9
CDR3aa: ASSFAGQGHYEQF

v_gene: TRBV28
CDR3aa: ASIKDRGRSDYEQY

v_gene: TRBV7-6
CDR3aa: ASSLELDLNTEAF

v_gene: TRBV30
CDR3aa: AWSVLGGIEQY

v_gene: TRBV2
CDR3aa: ASSYRTGENNEQY

v_gene: TRBV11-2
CDR3aa: ASSDRDYHEQF

v_gene: TRBV6-5
CDR3aa: ASSRGGANEQY

v_gene: TRBV5-4
CDR3aa: ASSPTPGGTYEQY

v_gene: TRBV7-2
CDR3aa: ASRTTADNQPQH

v_gene: TRBV5-1
CDR3aa: ASSLYQTGNTEAF

v_gene: TRBV21-1
CDR3aa: ASSSRTGACICGANVLT

v_gene: TRBV7-9
CDR3aa: ASSPPVSGRATEQF

v_gene: TRBV5-1
CDR3aa: ASSLAGTGNTEAF

v_gene: TRBV2
CDR3aa: ASSGERGGTEAF

v_gene: TRBV7-9
CDR3aa: ASSPRTARSYEQY

v_gene: TRBV5-6
CDR3aa: ASSLTGTEAF

v_gene: TRBV19
CDR3aa: ASRADRAGNTEAF

v_gene: TRBV5-1
CDR3aa: ASSARPQGNTGELF

v_gene: TRBV2
CDR3aa: ASSGTGGWQPQH

v_gene: TRBV2
CDR3aa: ASSVQGTNEKLF

v_gene: TRBV18
CDR3aa: ASSPSLGPTGANVLT

v_gene: TRBV7-9
CDR3aa: ASNAGQASNSPLH

v_gene: TRBV11-2
CDR3aa: ASSLDPPSGRAYEQY

v_gene: TRBV5-6
CDR3aa: ASSLLADYNEQF

v_gene: TRBV3-1/TRBV3-2
CDR3aa: ASSRQGSKNIQY

v_gene: TRBV28
CDR3aa: ASSPRDYRSVGKMNTEAF

v_gene: TRBV24-1
CDR3aa: ATSDSRVNTEAF

v_gene: TRBV11-2
CDR3aa: ASSLDLRAGVHEQY

v_gene: TRBV10-2
CDR3aa: ASTSRGLGLAGAREQF

v_gene: TRBV7-6
CDR3aa: ASSSIGTGGTEAF

v_gene: TRBV3-1/TRBV3-2
CDR3aa: ASSQAVPYEQY